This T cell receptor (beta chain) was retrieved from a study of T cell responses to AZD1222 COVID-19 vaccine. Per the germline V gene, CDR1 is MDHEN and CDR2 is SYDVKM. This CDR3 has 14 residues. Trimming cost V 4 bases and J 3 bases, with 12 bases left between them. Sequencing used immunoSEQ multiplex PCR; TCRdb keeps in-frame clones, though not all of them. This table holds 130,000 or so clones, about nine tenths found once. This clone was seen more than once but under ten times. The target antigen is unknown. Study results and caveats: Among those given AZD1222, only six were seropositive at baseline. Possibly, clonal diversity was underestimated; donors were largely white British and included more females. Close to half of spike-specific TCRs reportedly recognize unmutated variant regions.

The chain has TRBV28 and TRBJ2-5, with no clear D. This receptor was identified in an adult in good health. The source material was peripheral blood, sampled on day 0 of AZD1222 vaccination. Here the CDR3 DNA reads TGTGCCAGCAGTTCGGGTATCGAAAAAGAGACCCAGTACTTC. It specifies CASSSGIEKETQYF.